This T cell receptor (beta chain) was recovered during a study of blood T cell repertoires in COVID-19 (dated by TCRdb to 2020 to 2021). Broadly, across the study: Collaborator samples came from the United States, Italy and Spain and covered acute and convalescent phases of COVID-19. The prospective study material was composed of cDNA or gDNA derived from T cells, B-cell-depleted T cells, or PBMCs. The dataset comprised deeply sampled blood TCRbeta repertoires from subjects exposed to, actively infected with, or recovered from COVID-19. A freely available public database, intended as a resource for researchers studying the immune response to SARS-CoV-2, is where the repertoires were released. The samples were drawn from the first 160 participants of the ongoing ImmuneRACE study and from about 1,200 subjects provided by 6 global collaborators. A de-identified subject ID, COVID-19 status, age in years and sex were almost always included in the sample metadata. Where available, HLA class I and class II types were obtained from metadata supplied by the sample provider rather than from assay-based typing.

From the cysteine through the phenylalanine, the CDR3 covers 16 amino acids. Solely the CDR3 DNA is kept, with 48 bases framed from the first base. V gives up 0 bases and J gives up 0 bases, and the segment between their germline ends measures 11 bases. Reading the germline V gene gives CDR1 SGHDN and CDR2 FVKESK. The immunoSEQ Assay, a bias-controlled multiplex PCR, was used to amplify TCRbeta CDR3 regions from genomic DNA. In the paper's pipeline: The number of nucleated cells in each sample was estimated from the amplification of reference gene primers within the assay. To quantify the absolute abundance of each unique TCRbeta CDR3 rearrangement, sequence reads were collapsed and filtered. For each sample, productive Simpson clonality was calculated as the square root of Simpson's diversity index over productive rearrangements. This immuneACCESS table, as held by TCRdb, lists in-frame sequences with V and J called but not all clones. Of the missing ones, under half trace to an unresolved V gene in checked studies; the others have no known cause. V, J and clone size are taken as reported in that table, and D and trimming were inferred from the DNA itself. This sample lists 95,000 to 130,000 clones; 70% to 85% were detected once. Of the sample, 7.5% falls within the top ten clones.

Whole blood was collected in K2EDTA tubes by collaborating institutions according to the institutions' own protocols. For TCRbeta analysis, collaborators shipped samples as frozen whole blood, isolated PBMCs, or DNA extracted from either of those sample types. Overall results and qualifications from the work: The quantity of clinical and demographic metadata differed by source and by participant and was supplied without curation.

In regard to this clone: The antigen it binds to is not known. Base qualities are not provided; no much larger clone lies one nucleotide away.

The clonotype originates from a man between 65 and 85 years old with active or convalescent COVID-19. Material for sequencing was peripheral blood. This chain joins TRBV14 to TRBJ1-1; the D segment could be TRBD1, given 5 matching bases. CDR3 reads: CASSQDMGQVNTEAFF. At the DNA level, the sequence is TGTGCCAGCAGCCAAGACATGGGGCAAGTGAACACTGAAGCTTTCTTT.